This passage covers 5 T cell receptor beta chains from one sample sequenced in a study of blood T cell repertoires in COVID-19. Only in-frame clones appear in the TCRdb table, and some are missing; sequencing was by immunoSEQ multiplex PCR. The repertoire holds just under 150,000 clones, with approximately 84% as singletons. Sequencing was performed on peripheral blood. These receptor sequences come from a human donor with acute or convalescent COVID-19. The donor label of this sample is uncertain.

The chain recombines TRBV5-8 with TRBJ2-7, with 7 bases lining up with TRBD2. This CDR3 has 18 amino acids. The germline V gene has CDR1 SGHTS and CDR2 YDEGEE. Trimming removed 2 bases from V and 2 bases from J; junction bases left unmatched: 16. The DNA of the CDR3 is TGTGCCAGCAGCTTTGTTCAGCGGGACGAATCAGGAACCTACGAGCAGTACGTC. It specifies CASSFVQRDESGTYEQYV.

CDR3 DNA: TGCGCCAGCAGCCAAGCTCGAGCCTACGAGCAGTACTTC. Translated, it gives CASSQARAYEQYF. The chain carries TRBV4-3 and TRBJ2-7; D uncertain. This CDR3 has 13 amino acids. Germline V gene sequence: CDR1 LGHNA, CDR2 YSLEER. V gave up 1 base and J gave up 2 bases, with 6 bases separating them.

The V and J genes are TRBV7-9 and TRBJ1-1, with D possibly TRBD1 on 6 matching bases. Germline lookup yields CDR1 SEHNR and CDR2 FQNEAQ (reference sequence). Between the trimmed V and J ends, which lost 7 bases and 2 bases, there was a span of 14 bases. The CDR3 sequence is 14 residues long. CDR3 sequence: CASIKGGVNTEAFF. In DNA form, the CDR3 reads TGTGCCAGCATCAAAGGGGGGGTCAACACTGAAGCTTTCTTT.

The chain combines TRBV7-8 with TRBJ2-6; D might be TRBD1 (5 bases). CDR1 and CDR2 from the germline V gene are SGHVS and FQNEAQ. V lost 4 bases and J lost 0, with 7 bases in between. The CDR3 runs to 15 residues. The CDR3 DNA reads TGTGCCAGCAGCTCGACAGACTCTGGGGCCAACGTCCTGACTTTC. This codes for CASSSTDSGANVLTF.

CDR3 amino acids: CASSQEGEGPPMRYTF. CDR3 in DNA: TGCGCCAGCAGCCAAGAAGGGGAGGGTCCCCCTATGCGCTACACCTTC. The V and J genes are TRBV4-3 and TRBJ1-2; TRBD1 is a possible D gene (5 bases). The germline V gene has CDR1 LGHNA and CDR2 YSLEER. V was shortened by 0 bases and J by 9 bases, with 20 bases between the two germline ends. The CDR3 is 16 residues long.